This TCR beta chain was captured in a study of cytomegalovirus exposure and HLA in healthy donors. The CDR3 sequence is 13 residues long. V lost 5 bases and J lost 5, with 12 bases in between. The germline gives CDR1 SGHTA, CDR2 FQGNSA. In the case of this clone: As yet, its antigen is unknown.

The study's findings and limits: Later analysis associated a missense DCLRE1C variant with TCR beta V- and J-gene trimming. The authors enumerated over 150 TCR beta chains as linked to cytomegalovirus. Confirmation in vitro established that a few CMV-associated chains were specific for CMV antigens.

Primers: 60 Vbeta forward and 13 Jbeta reverse. Libraries were prepared by immunoSEQ multiplex PCR; TCRdb keeps only in-frame clonotypes and omits some of them. The table includes 200,000 to 250,000 clones, approximately 83% detected once. The source material was PBMCs. The sequence was obtained from a girl aged 10 to 17 in good health and CMV-seronegative. This sequence joins TRBV7-2 and TRBJ2-5; D is unclear. The CDR3 here is CASSVLVSETQYF. The CDR3 coding sequence is TGTGCCAGCAGCGTGCTAGTATCGGAGACCCAGTACTTC.